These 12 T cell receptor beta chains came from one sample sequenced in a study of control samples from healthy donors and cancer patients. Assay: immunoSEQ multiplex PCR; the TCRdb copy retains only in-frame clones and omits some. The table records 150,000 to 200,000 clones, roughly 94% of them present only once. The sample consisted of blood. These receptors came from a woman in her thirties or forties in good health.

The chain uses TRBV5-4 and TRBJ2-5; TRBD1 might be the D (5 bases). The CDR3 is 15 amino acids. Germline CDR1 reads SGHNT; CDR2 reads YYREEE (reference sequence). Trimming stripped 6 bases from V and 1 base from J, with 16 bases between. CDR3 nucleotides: TGTGCCAGCACCAAAGGGGCAGGCAGCCAAGAGACCCAGTACTTC. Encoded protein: CASTKGAGSQETQYF.

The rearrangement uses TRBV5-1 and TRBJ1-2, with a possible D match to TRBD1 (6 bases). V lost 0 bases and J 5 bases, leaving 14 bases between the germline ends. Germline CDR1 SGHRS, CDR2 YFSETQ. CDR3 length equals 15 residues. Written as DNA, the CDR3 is TGCGCCAGCAGCTTGGACCAGGGGTTTCGGTATGGCTACACCTTC. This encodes CASSLDQGFRYGYTF.

CDR3 loop: CASSQDPGRQGSSGYTF. The CDR3 bases are TGCGCCAGCAGCCAAGATCCGGGCAGGCAGGGCTCTTCTGGCTACACCTTC. V and J are TRBV4-3 and TRBJ1-2; maybe TRBD1 (5 bases). There are 17 residues in the CDR3. The germline gives CDR1 LGHNA, CDR2 YSLEER. The V end was cut by 0 bases, the J end by 7 bases, with 21 bases between.

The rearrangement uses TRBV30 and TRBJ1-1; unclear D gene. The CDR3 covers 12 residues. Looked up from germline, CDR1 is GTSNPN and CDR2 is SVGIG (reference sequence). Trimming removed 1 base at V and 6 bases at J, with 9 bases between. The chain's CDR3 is CAWSDMVPEAFF. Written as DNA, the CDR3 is TGTGCCTGGAGTGATATGGTCCCTGAAGCTTTCTTT.

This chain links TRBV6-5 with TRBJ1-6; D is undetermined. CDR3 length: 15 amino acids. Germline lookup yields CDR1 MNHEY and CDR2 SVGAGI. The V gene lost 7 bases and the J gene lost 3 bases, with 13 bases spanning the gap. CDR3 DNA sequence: TGTGCCAGCATATATGAGAGGCACTATAATTCACCCCTCCACTTT. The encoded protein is CASIYERHYNSPLHF.

The chain's CDR3 is CASSSRDRAGYTF. The CDR3 DNA reads TGTGCCAGCAGCTCCCGGGACAGGGCGGGCTACACCTTC. V usage is TRBV11-2 and J usage is TRBJ1-2, with TRBD1 identical over 9 bases. Germline CDR1 and CDR2: SGHAT and FQNNGV. The CDR3 is 13 residues long. J lost 8 bases, V lost 4 bases, and 5 bases had no gene match.

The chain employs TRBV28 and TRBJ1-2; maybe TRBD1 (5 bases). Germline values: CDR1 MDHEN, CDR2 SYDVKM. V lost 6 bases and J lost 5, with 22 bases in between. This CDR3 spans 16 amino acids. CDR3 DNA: TGTGCCAGCAGCCCTCCTGACAGCGACCTTGGGTATGGCTACACCTTC. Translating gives CASSPPDSDLGYGYTF.

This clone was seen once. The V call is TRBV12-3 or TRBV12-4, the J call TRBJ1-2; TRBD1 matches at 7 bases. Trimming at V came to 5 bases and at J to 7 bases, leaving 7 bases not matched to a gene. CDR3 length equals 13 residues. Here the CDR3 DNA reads TGTGCCAGCAGTCCAGACAGGGTACTTGGCTACACCTTC. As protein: CASSPDRVLGYTF.

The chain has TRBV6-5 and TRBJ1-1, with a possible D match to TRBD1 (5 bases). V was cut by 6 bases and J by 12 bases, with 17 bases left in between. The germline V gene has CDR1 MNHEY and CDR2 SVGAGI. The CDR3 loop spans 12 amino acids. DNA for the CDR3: TGTGCCAGCAGACAGACCCGAGGGGATCCTTTCTTT. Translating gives CASRQTRGDPFF.

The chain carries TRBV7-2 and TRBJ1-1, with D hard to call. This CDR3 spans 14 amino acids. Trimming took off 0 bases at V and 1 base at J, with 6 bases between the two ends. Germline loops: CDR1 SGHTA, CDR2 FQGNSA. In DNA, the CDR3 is TGTGCCAGCAGCTTAGCGGCCGCGAACACTGAAGCTTTCTTT. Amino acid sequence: CASSLAAANTEAFF. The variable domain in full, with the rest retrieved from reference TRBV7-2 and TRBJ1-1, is GAGVSQSPSNKVTEKGKDVELRCDPISGHTALYWYRQSLGQGLEFLIYFQGNSAPDKSGLPSDRFSAERTGGSVSTLTIQRTQQEDSAVYLCASSLAAANTEAFFGQGTRLTVV.

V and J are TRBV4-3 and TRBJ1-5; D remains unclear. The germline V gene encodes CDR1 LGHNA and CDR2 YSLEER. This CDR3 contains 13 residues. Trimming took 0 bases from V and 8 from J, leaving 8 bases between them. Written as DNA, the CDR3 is TGCGCCAGCAGCCAAGAAGTCCGAGAGCCCCAGCATTTT. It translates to CASSQEVREPQHF.

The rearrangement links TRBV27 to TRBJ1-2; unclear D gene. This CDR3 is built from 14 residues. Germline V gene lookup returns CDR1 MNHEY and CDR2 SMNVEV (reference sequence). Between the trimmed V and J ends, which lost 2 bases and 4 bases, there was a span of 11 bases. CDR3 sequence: CASSLKGPLYGYTF. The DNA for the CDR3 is TGTGCCAGCAGTTTAAAAGGGCCCCTCTATGGCTACACCTTC.